This T cell receptor beta chain was captured in a study of blood T cell repertoires in COVID-19 (TCRdb year 2020). For context, the study as a whole: Collaborator samples came from the United States, Italy and Spain and covered acute and convalescent phases of COVID-19. The samples were drawn from the first 160 participants of the ongoing ImmuneRACE study and from roughly 1,300 subjects provided by 6 global collaborators. The material from the prospective study consisted of cDNA or gDNA derived from T cells, B-cell-depleted T cells, or PBMCs. Nearly every sample came with metadata listing a de-identified subject ID, COVID-19 status, age in years and sex. Deeply sampled blood TCRbeta repertoires from subjects exposed to, actively infected with, or recovered from COVID-19 were included in the dataset. The repertoires were released in a freely available public database meant as a resource for research on the immune response to SARS-CoV-2. Where available, HLA class I and class II types were taken from metadata supplied by the sample provider and were not determined by assay-based typing.

Whole blood was collected in K2EDTA tubes by collaborating institutions according to the institutions' own protocols. For TCRbeta analysis, collaborators shipped samples as frozen whole blood, isolated PBMCs, or DNA extracted from either of those sample types. Looking up the germline V gene yields CDR1 SGHDT and CDR2 YYEEEE. Including the terminal cysteine and phenylalanine, the CDR3 comprises 15 residues. Only CDR3 DNA is held: 45 bases, read in frame from base 1. V is cut back by 3 bases and J by 5 bases, with 5 bases in the junction unmatched. Overall study results and their limits: Clinical and demographic metadata were provided uncurated, with the amount varying by source and participant.

TCRbeta CDR3 regions were amplified from genomic DNA by means of the immunoSEQ Assay, a bias-controlled multiplex PCR. As for the authors' bioinformatics: Within the assay, amplification of reference gene primers was used to estimate how many nucleated cells each sample contained. To quantify the absolute abundance of each unique TCRbeta CDR3 rearrangement, sequence reads were collapsed and filtered. For each sample, productive Simpson clonality was calculated as the square root of Simpson's diversity index across productive rearrangements. TCRdb re-hosts the immuneACCESS table, in-frame sequences only. Its copies lack some clones; in the studies checked, an unresolved V gene accounts for under half of them, and the cause for the rest is not known. The V and J calls and clone size were taken over from that table, and D and trimming were inferred from the DNA. The sample table holds about 250,000 clones, of which over 65% were seen once. 2.5% to 4% of the sample belongs to the ten largest clones.

Points on this clone: There is no known antigen for this receptor. Within one base of it there is no much larger clone, and no base qualities were kept.

This receptor was taken from a woman aged 80 or older with acute or convalescent COVID-19. The rearranged chain carries TRBV5-6 and TRBJ2-5; TRBD2 fits 12 bases in the junction. Sequencing was performed on peripheral blood. The nucleotides read TGTGCCAGCAGCTGGCGACTAGCGGGAGTTGAGACCCAGTACTTC. This translates into CASSWRLAGVETQYF.